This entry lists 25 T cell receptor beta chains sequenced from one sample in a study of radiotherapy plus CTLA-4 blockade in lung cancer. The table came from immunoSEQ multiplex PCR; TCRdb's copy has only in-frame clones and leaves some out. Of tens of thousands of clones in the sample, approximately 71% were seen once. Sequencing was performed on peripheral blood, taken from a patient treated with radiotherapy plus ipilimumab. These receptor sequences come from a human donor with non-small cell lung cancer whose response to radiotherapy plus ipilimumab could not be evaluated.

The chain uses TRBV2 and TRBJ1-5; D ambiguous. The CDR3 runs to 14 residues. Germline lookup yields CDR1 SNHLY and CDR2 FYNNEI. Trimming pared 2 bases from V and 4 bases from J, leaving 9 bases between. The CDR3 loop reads CASSESSENQPQHF. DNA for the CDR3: TGTGCCAGCAGTGAATCGTCCGAGAATCAGCCCCAGCATTTT.

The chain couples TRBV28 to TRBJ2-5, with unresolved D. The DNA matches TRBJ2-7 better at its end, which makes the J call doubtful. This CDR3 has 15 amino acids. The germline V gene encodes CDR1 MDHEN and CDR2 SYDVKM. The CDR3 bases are TGTGCCAGCACCCCTGCAGACTCGATCTCCTACGAGCAGTACTTC. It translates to CASTPADSISYEQYF.

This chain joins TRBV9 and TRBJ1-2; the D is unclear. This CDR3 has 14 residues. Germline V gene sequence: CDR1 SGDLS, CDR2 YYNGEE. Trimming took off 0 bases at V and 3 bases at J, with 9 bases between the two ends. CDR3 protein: CASSVGRVDYGYTF. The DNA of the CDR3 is TGTGCCAGCAGCGTAGGGAGGGTGGACTATGGCTACACCTTC.

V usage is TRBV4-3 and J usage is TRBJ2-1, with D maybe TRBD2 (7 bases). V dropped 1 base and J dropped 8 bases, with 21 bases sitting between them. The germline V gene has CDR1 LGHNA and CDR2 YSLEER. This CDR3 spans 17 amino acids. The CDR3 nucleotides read TGCGCCAGCAGCCAAGGCGTTTGGGGGGGGGCCAGGGATGAGCAGTTCTTC. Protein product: CASSQGVWGGARDEQFF.

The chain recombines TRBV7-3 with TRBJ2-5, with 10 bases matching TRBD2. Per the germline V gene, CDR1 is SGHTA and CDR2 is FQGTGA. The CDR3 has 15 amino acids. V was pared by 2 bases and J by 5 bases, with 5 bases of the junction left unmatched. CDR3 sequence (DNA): TGTGCCAGCAGCTTAGTCGGGACTAGCGTTGAGACCCAGTACTTC. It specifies CASSLVGTSVETQYF.

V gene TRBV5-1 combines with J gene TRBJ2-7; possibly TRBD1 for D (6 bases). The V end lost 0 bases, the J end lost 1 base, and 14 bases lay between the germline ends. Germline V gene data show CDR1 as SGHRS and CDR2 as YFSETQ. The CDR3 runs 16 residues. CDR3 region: CASSLGTDWGSYEQYF. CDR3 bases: TGCGCCAGCAGCTTGGGGACAGACTGGGGTTCCTACGAGCAGTACTTC. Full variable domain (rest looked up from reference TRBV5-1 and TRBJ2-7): KAGVTQTPRYLIKTRGQQVTLSCSPISGHRSVSWYQQTPGQGLQFLFEYFSETQRNKGNFPGRFSGRQFSNSRSEMNVSTLELGDSALYLCASSLGTDWGSYEQYFGPGTRLTVT.

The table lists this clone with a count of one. In DNA form, the CDR3 reads TGTGCCAGCAGTTTAGCTAGCGGGAGGGCAGCCTACGAGCAGTACTTC. Residues: CASSLASGRAAYEQYF. The chain recombines TRBV28 with TRBJ2-7, with TRBD2 matching over 12 bases. CDR1 and CDR2 from the germline V gene are MDHEN and SYDVKM. The V gene end was trimmed by 2 bases and the J gene end by 2 bases; junction bases not matched to a gene: 4. The CDR3 sequence is 16 residues long.

CDR3 in DNA: TGTGCCTGGAGTGTAGGGACAGCCTACGAGCAGTACTTC. It codes for CAWSVGTAYEQYF. The chain joins TRBV30 to TRBJ2-7; 7 positions match TRBD1. Germline V CDR1 and CDR2: GTSNPN, SVGIG (reference sequence). This CDR3 comprises 13 residues. The V and J ends lost 0 bases and 2 bases, in that order; junction bases with no gene match: 1.

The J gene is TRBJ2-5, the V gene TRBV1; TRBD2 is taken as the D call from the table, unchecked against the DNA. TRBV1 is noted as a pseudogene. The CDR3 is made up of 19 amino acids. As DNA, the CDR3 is TGCACCAGCAGCCAAGATCCGACTAGCGGGGGGGATAATCAAGAGACCCAGTACTTC. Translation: CTSSQDPTSGGDNQETQYF.

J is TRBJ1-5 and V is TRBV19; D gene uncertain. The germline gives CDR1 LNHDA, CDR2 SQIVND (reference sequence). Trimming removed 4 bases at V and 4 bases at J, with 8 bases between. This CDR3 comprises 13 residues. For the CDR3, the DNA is TGTGCCAGTAGTAATCCCCCAAATCAGCCCCAGCATTTT. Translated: CASSNPPNQPQHF.

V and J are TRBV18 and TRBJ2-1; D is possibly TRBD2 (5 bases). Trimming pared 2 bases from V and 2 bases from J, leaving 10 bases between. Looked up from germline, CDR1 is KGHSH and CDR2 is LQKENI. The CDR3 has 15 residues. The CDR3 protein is CASSPRTGTYNEQFF. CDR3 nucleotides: TGTGCCAGCTCACCAAGGACGGGGACCTACAATGAGCAGTTCTTC.

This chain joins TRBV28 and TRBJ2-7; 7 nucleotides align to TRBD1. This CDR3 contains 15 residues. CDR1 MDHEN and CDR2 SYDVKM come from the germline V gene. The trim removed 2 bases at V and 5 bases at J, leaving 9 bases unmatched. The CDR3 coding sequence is TGTGCCAGCAGTTTACCAAACAGGGGTGCCGACGAGCAGTACTTC. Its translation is CASSLPNRGADEQYF.

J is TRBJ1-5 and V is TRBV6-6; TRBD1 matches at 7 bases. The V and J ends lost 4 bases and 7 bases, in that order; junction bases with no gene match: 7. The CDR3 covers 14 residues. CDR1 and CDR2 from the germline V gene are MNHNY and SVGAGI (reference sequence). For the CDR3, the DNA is TGTGCCAGCAGTTTACAGGGGATAGGACAGCCCCAGCATTTT. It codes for CASSLQGIGQPQHF.

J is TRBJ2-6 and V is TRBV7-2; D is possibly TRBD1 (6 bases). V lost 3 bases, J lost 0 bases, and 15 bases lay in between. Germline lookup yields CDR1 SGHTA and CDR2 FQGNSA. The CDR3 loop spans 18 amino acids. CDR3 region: CASSLDSPFSSGANVLTF. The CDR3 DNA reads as TGTGCCAGCAGCTTGGACAGTCCTTTTAGCTCTGGGGCCAACGTCCTGACTTTC.

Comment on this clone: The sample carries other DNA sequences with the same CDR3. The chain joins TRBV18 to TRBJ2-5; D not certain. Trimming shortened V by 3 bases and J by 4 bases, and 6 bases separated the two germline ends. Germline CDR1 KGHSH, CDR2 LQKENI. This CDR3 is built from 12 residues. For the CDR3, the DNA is TGTGCCAGCTCACCGTTGCGAGAGACCCAGTACTTC. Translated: CASSPLRETQYF.

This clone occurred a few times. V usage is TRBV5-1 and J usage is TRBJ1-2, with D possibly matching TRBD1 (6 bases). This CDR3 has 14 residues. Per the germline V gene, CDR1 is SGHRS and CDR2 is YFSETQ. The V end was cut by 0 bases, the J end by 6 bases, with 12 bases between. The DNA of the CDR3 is TGCGCCAGCAGCTTGGACAGGGTGGGTCATGGCTACACCTTC. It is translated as CASSLDRVGHGYTF.

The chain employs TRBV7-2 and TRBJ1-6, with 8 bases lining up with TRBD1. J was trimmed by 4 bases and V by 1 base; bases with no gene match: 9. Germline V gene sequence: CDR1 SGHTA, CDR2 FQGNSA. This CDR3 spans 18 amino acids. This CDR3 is CASSLGTGGMGYNSPLHF. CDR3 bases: TGTGCCAGCAGCTTAGGAACAGGGGGGATGGGGTATAATTCACCCCTCCACTTT.

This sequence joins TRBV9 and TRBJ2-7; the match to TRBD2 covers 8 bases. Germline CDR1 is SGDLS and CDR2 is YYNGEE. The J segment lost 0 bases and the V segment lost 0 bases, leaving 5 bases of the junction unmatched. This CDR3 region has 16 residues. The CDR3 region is CASSVGFTSGSYEQYF. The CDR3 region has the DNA TGTGCCAGCAGCGTAGGTTTCACTAGCGGCTCCTACGAGCAGTACTTC.

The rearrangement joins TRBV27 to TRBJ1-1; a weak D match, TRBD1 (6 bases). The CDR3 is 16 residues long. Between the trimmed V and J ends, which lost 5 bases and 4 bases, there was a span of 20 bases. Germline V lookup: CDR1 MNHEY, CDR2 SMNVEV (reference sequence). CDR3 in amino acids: CASSPHPSQGGTEAFF. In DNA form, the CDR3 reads TGTGCCAGCAGTCCCCATCCCTCACAGGGTGGCACTGAAGCTTTCTTT.

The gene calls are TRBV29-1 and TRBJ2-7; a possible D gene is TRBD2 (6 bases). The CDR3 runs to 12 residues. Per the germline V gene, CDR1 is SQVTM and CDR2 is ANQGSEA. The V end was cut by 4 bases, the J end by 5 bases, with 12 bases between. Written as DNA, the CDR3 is TGCAGCGTTGTGGGACTTGGGGACGAGCAGTACTTC. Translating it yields CSVVGLGDEQYF.

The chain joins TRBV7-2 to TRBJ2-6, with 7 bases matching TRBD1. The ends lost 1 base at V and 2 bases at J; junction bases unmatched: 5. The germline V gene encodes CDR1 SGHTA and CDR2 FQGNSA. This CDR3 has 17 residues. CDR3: CASSLVGQAAGANVLTF. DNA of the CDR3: TGTGCCAGCAGCTTAGTTGGACAGGCGGCTGGGGCCAACGTCCTGACTTTC.

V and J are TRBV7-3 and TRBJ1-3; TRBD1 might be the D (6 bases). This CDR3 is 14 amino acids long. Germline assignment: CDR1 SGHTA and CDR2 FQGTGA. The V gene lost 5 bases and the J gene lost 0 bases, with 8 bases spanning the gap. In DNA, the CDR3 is TGTGCCAGCAGCCTGGACAGCTCTGGAAACACCATATATTTT. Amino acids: CASSLDSSGNTIYF.

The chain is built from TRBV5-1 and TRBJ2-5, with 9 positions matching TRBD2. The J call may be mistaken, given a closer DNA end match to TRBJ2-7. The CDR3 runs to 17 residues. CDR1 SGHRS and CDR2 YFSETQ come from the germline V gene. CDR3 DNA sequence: TGCGCCAGCAGCTTAATACGTCCGGGACTAGCATCCTACGAGCAGTACTTC. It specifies CASSLIRPGLASYEQYF.

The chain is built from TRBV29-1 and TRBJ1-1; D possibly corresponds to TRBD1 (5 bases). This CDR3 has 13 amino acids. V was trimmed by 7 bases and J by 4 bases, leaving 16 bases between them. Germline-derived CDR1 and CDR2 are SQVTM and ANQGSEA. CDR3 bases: TGCAGCGCCCCGGGCGCCGGGGGCACTGAAGCTTTCTTT. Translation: CSAPGAGGTEAFF.

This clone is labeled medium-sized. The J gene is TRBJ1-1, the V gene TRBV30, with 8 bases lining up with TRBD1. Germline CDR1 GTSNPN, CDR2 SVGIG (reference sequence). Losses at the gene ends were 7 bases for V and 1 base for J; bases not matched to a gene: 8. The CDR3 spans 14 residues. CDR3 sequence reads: CAFMGQGANTEAFF. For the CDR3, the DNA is TGTGCCTTCATGGGGCAGGGGGCGAACACTGAAGCTTTCTTT.